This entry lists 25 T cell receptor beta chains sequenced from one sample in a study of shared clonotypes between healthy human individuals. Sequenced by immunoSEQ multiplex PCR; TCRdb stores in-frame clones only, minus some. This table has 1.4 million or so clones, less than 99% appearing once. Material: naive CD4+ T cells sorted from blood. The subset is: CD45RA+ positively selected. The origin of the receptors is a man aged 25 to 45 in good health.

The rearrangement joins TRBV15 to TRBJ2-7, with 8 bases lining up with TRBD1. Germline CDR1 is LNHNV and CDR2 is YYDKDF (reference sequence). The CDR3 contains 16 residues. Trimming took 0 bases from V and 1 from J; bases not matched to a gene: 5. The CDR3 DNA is TGTGCCACCAGCAGAGATCGAGGGACAGGTTCCTACGAGCAGTACTTC. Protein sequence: CATSRDRGTGSYEQYF.

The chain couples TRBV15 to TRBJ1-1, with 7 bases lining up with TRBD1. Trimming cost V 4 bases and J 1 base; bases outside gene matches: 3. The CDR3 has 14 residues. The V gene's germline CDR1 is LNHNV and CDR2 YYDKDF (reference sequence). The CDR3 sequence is CATSTGQKNTEAFF. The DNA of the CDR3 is TGTGCCACCAGCACGGGACAGAAGAACACTGAAGCTTTCTTT.

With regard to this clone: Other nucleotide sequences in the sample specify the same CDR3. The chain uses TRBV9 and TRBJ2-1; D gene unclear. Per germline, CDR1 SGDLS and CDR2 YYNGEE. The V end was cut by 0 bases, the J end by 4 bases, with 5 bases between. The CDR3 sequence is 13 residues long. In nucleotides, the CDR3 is TGTGCCAGCAGCGTAGACGTATACAATGAGCAGTTCTTC. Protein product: CASSVDVYNEQFF.

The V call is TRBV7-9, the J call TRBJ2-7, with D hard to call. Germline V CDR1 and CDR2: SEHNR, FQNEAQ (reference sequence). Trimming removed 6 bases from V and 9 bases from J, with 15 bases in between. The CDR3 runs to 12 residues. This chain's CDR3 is CASSHQVPAQYF. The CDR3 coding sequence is TGTGCCAGCAGTCATCAAGTCCCGGCGCAGTACTTC.

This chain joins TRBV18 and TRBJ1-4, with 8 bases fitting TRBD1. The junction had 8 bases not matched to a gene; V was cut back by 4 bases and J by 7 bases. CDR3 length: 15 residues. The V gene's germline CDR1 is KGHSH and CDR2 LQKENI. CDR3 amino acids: CASSQPGQVFEKLFF. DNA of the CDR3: TGTGCCAGCTCACAACCGGGACAGGTCTTTGAAAAACTGTTTTTT.

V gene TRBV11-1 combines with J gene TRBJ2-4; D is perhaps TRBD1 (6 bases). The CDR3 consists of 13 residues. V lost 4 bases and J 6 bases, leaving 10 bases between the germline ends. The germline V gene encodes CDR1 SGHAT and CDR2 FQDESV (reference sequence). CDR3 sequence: CASSSGAGNIQYF. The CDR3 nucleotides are TGTGCCAGCAGCTCAGGGGCTGGAAACATTCAGTACTTC.

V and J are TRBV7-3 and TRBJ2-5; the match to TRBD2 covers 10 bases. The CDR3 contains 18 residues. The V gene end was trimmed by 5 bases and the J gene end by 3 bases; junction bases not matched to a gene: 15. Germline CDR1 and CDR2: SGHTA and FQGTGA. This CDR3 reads CASSHLAGVKPEKETQYF. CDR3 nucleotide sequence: TGTGCCAGCAGCCATCTAGCGGGAGTCAAACCGGAAAAAGAGACCCAGTACTTC.

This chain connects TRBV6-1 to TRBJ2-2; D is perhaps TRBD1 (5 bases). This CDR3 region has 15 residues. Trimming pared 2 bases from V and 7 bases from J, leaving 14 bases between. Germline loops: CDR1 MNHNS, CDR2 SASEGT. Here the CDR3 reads CASSERAQQVGELFF. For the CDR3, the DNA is TGTGCCAGCAGTGAACGGGCCCAACAGGTCGGGGAGCTGTTTTTT.

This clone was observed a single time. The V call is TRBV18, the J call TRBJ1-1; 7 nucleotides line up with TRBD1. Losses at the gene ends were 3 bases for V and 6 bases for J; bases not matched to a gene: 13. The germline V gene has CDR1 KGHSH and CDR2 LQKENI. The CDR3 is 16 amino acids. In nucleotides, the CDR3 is TGTGCCAGCTCACCCTACGCACAGGGGTCAATGGCTGAAGCTTTCTTT. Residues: CASSPYAQGSMAEAFF.

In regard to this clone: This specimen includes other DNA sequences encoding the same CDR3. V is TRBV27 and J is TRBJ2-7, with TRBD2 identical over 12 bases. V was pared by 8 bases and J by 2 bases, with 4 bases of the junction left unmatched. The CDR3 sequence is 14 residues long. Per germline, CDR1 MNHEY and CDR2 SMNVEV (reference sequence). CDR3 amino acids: CASRGLAGTYEQYF. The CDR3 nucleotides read TGTGCCAGCCGAGGACTAGCGGGAACCTACGAGCAGTACTTC.

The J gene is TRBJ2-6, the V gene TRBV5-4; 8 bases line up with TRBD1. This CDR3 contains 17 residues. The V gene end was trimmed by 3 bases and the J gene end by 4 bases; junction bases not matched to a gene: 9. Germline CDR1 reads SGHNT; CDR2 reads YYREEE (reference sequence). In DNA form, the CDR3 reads TGTGCCAGCAGCTCGGGACAGGCAAGGGAGGGGGCCAACGTCCTGACTTTC. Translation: CASSSGQAREGANVLTF.

Here the CDR3 reads CASSKDPAGETGELFF. The DNA for the CDR3 is TGTGCCAGCAGCAAAGATCCGGCGGGAGAGACCGGGGAGCTGTTTTTT. The chain combines TRBV11-2 with TRBJ2-2; 7 bases agree with TRBD2. This CDR3 region has 16 residues. The germline V gene encodes CDR1 SGHAT and CDR2 FQNNGV. J lost 5 bases, V lost 5 bases, and 11 bases had no gene match.

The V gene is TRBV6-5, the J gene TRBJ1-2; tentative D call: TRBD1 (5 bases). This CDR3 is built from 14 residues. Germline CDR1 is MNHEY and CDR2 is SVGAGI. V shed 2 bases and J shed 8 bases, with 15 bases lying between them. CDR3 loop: CASSYPGQGDGYTF. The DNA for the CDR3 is TGTGCCAGCAGTTACCCGGGGCAGGGTGACGGCTACACCTTC.

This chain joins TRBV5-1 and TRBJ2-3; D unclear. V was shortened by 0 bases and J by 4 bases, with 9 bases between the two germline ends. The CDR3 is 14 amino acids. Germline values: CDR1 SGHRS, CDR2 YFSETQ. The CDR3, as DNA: TGCGCCAGCAGCTTGGGGCGTCGTTCAGATACGCAGTATTTT. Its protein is CASSLGRRSDTQYF.

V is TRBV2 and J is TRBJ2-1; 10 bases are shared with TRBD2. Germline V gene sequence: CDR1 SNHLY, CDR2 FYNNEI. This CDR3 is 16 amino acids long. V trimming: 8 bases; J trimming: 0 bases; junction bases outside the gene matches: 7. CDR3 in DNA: TGTGCCAGCCGGACTAGCGGCTATAGCTCCTACAATGAGCAGTTCTTC. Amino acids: CASRTSGYSSYNEQFF.

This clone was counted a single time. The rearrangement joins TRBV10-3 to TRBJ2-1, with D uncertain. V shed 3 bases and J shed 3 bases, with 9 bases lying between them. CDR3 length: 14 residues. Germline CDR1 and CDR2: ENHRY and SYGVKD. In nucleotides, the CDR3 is TGTGCCATCAGTGATCAGGTCGTCTACAATGAGCAGTTCTTC. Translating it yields CAISDQVVYNEQFF.

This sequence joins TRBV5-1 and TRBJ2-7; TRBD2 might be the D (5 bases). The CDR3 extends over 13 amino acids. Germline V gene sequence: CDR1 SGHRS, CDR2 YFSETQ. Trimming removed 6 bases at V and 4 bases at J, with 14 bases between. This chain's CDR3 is CASTPGKNYEQYF. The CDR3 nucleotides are TGCGCCAGCACCCCGGGGAAGAATTACGAGCAGTACTTC.

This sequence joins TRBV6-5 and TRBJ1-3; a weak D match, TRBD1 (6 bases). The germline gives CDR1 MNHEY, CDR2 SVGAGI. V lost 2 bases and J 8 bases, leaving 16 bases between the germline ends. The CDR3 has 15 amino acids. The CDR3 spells CASSYDQTGSDTIYF. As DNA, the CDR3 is TGTGCCAGCAGTTACGACCAAACAGGGTCGGACACCATATATTTT.

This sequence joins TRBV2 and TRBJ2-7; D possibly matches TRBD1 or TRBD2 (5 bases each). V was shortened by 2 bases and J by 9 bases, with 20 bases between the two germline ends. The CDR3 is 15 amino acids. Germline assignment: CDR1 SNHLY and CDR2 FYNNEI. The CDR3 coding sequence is TGTGCCAGCAGTGAAACCTCGGGACCCCAAGGAGGGCAGTACTTC. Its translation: CASSETSGPQGGQYF.

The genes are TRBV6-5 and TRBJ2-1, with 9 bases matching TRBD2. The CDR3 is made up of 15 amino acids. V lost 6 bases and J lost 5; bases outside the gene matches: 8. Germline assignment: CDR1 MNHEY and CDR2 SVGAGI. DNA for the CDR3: TGTGCCAGCAGAAGCCTGACTAGCGGCAACAATGAGCAGTTCTTC. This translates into CASRSLTSGNNEQFF.

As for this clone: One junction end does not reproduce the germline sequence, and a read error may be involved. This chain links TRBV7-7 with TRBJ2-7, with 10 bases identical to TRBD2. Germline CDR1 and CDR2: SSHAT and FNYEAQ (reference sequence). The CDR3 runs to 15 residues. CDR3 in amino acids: CASSLHSGRGYEQYF. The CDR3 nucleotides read TGTGCTAGCAGCCTCCACAGCGGGAGGGGCTACGAGCAGTACTTC.

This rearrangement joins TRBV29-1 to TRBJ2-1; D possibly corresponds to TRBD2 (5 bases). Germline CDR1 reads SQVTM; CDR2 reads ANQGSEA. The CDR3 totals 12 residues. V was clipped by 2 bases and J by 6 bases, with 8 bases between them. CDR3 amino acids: CSVESGSNEQFF. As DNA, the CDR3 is TGCAGCGTTGAAAGCGGCTCCAATGAGCAGTTCTTC.

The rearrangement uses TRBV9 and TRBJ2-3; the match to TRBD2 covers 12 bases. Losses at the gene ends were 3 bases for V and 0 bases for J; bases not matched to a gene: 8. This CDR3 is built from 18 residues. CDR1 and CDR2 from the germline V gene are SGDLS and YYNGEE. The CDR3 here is CASSGGLAGTTSTDTQYF. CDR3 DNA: TGTGCCAGCAGCGGGGGACTAGCGGGTACTACTAGCACAGATACGCAGTATTTT.

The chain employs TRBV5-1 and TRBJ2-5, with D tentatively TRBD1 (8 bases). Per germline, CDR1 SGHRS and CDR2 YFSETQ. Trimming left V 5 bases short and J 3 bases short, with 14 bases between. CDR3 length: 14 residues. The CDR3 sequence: CASRHRGREETQYF. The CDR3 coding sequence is TGCGCCAGCAGACACAGGGGGAGGGAAGAGACCCAGTACTTC.

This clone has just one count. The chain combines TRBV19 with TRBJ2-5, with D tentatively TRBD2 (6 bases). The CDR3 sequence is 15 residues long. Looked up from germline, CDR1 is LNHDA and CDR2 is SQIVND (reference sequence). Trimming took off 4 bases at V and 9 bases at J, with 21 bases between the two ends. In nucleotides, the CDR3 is TGTGCCAGTAGTACCTCCGGGACTTCTCGGTGGGCCCAGTACTTC. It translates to CASSTSGTSRWAQYF. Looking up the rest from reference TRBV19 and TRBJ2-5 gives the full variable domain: DGGITQSPKYLFRKEGQNVTLSCEQNLNHDAMYWYRQDPGQGLRLIYYSQIVNDFQKGDIAEGYSVSREKKESFPLTVTSAQKNPTAFYLCASSTSGTSRWAQYFGPGTRLLVL.